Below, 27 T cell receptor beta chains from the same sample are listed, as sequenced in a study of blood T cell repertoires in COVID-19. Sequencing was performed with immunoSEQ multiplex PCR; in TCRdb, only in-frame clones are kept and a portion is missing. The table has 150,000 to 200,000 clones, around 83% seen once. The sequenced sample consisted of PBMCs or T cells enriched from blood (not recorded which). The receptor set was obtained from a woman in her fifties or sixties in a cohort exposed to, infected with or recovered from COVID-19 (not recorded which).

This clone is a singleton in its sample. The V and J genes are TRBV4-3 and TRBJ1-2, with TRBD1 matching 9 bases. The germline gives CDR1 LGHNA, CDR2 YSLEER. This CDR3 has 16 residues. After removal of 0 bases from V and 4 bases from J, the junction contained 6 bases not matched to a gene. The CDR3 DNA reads TGCGCCAGCAGCCAAGATTGGGGACAGGGTATCTATGGCTACACCTTC. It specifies CASSQDWGQGIYGYTF.

The CDR3: CSASRRGFLGEQFF. The CDR3 DNA sequence: TGCAGTGCTAGTCGCAGGGGATTCTTGGGTGAGCAGTTCTTC. The rearrangement uses TRBV20-1 and TRBJ2-1, with a weak D call TRBD1 (6 bases). The CDR3 has 14 residues. Germline V gene lookup returns CDR1 DFQATT and CDR2 SNEGSKA (reference sequence). Trimming stripped 3 bases from V and 9 bases from J, with 18 bases between.

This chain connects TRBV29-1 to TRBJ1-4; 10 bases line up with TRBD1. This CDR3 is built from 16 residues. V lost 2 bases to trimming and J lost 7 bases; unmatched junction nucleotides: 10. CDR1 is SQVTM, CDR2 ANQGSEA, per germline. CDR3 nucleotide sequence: TGCAGCGTTGAAAAATCGGCGGGACAGGGGTTTGAAAAACTGTTTTTT. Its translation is CSVEKSAGQGFEKLFF.

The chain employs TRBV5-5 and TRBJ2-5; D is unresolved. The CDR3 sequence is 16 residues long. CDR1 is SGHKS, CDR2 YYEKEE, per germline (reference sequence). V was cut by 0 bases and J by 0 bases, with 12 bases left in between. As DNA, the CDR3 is TGTGCCAGCAGCTTGGAACGCTTTCCAGACCAAGAGACCCAGTACTTC. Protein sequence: CASSLERFPDQETQYF.

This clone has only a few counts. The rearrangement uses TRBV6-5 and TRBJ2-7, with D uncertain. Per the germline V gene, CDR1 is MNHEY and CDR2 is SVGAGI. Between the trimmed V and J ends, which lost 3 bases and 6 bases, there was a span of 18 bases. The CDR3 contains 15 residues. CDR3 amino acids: CASSYSRVSLAEQYF. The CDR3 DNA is TGTGCCAGCAGTTATTCCCGGGTTAGTTTAGCCGAGCAGTACTTC.

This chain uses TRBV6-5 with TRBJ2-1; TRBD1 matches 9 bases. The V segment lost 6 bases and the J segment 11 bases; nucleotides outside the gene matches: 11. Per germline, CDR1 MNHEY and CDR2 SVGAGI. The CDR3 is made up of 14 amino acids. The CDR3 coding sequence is TGTGCCAGCAGACCAACAGGGGGCGCGAACCAGCAGTTCTTC. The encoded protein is CASRPTGGANQQFF.

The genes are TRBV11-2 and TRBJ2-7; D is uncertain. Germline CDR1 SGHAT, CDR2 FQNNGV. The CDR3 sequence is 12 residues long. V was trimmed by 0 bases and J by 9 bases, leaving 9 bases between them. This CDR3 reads CASSLDLSRQYF. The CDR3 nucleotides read TGTGCCAGCAGCTTAGATCTATCGAGGCAGTACTTC.

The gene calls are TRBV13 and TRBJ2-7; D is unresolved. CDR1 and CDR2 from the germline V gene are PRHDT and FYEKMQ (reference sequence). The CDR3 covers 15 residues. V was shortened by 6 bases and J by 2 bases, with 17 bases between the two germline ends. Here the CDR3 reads CASRFAASTAYEQYF. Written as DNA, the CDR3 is TGTGCCAGCAGATTCGCGGCGTCGACCGCCTACGAGCAGTACTTC.

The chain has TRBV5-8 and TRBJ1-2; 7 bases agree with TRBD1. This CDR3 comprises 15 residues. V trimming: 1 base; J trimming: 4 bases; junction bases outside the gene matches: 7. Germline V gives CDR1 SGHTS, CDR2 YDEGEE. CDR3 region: CASSLRSGQSYGYTF. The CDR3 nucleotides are TGTGCCAGCAGCTTGCGGTCGGGACAGAGCTATGGCTACACCTTC.

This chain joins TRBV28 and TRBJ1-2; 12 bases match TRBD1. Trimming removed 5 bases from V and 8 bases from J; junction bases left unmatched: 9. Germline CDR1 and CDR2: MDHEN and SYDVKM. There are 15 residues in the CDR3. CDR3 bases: TGTGCCAGCAGTCTAGGGACAGGGGGCGCCTGGGGCTACACCTTC. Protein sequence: CASSLGTGGAWGYTF.

CDR3 residues: CAISESWLAGGSSYEQYF. The CDR3 coding sequence is TGTGCCATCAGTGAGTCATGGCTAGCGGGAGGAAGCTCCTACGAGCAGTACTTC. This chain links TRBV10-3 with TRBJ2-7, with 11 bases matching TRBD2. The V gene's germline CDR1 is ENHRY and CDR2 SYGVKD. The CDR3 totals 18 residues. V was clipped by 0 bases and J by 0 bases; unmatched bases: 7.

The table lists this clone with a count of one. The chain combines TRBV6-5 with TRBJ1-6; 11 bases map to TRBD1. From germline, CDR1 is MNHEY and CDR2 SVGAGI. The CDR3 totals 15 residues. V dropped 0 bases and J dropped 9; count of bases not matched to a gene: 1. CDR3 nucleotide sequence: TGTGCCAGCAGTTACTCTGGGACAGGGGGTTCACCCCTCCACTTT. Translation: CASSYSGTGGSPLHF.

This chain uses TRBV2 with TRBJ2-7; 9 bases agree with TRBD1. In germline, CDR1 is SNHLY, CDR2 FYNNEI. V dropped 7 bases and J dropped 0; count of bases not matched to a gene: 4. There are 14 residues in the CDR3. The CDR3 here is CASKVGQGSYEQYF. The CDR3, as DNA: TGTGCCAGCAAGGTGGGACAGGGCTCCTACGAGCAGTACTTC.

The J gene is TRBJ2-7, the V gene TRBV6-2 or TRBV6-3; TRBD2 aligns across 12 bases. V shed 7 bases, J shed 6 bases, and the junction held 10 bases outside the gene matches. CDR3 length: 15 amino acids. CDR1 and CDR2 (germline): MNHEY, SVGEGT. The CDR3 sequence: CASIPSGRAGGEQYF. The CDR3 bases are TGTGCCAGCATCCCTAGCGGGAGGGCCGGGGGCGAGCAGTACTTC.

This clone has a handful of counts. The CDR3 spells CASSRSGTDSYEQYF. The CDR3 DNA follows: TGTGCCAGCAGCCGATCCGGGACAGATTCCTACGAGCAGTACTTC. V gene TRBV3-1 (or the pseudogene TRBV3-2) combines with J gene TRBJ2-7; 7 bases match TRBD1. V trimming: 4 bases; J trimming: 1 base; junction bases outside the gene matches: 7. The CDR3 is 15 residues long. Germline CDR1 and CDR2: LGHDT and YNNKEL (reference sequence).

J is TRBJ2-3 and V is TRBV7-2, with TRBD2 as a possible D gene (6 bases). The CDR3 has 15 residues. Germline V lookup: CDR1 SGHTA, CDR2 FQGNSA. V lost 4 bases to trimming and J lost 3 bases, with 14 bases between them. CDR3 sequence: CASSSWAGTTDTQYF. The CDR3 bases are TGTGCCAGCAGCTCGTGGGCGGGGACGACAGATACGCAGTATTTT. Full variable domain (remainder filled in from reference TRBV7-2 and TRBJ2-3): GAGVSQSPSNKVTEKGKDVELRCDPISGHTALYWYRQSLGQGLEFLIYFQGNSAPDKSGLPSDRFSAERTGGSVSTLTIQRTQQEDSAVYLCASSSWAGTTDTQYFGPGTRLTVL.

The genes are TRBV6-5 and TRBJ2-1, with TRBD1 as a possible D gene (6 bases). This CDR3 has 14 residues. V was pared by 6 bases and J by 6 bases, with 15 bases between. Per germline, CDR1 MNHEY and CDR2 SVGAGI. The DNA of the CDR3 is TGTGCCAGCAGAGGGGACCTAGGGGGCAATGAGCAGTTCTTC. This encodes CASRGDLGGNEQFF.

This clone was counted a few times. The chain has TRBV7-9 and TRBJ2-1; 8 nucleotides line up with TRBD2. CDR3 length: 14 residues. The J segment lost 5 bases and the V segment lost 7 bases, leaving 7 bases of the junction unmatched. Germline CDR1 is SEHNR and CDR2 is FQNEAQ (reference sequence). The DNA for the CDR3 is TGTGCCAGCATCCCTAGCGGGCCAAACAATGAGCAGTTCTTC. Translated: CASIPSGPNNEQFF.

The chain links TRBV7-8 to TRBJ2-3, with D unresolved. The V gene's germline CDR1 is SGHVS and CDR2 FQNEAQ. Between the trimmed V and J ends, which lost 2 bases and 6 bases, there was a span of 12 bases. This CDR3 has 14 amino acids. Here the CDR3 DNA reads TGTGCCAGCAGCTTATTATTGGGCGCGGATACGCAGTATTTT. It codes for CASSLLLGADTQYF.

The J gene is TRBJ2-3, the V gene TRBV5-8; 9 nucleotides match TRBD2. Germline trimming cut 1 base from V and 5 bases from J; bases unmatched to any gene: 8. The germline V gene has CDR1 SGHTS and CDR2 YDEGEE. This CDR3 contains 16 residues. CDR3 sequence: CASSLRLAGSIDTQYF. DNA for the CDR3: TGTGCCAGCAGCTTGCGGCTAGCGGGATCGATAGATACGCAGTATTTT.

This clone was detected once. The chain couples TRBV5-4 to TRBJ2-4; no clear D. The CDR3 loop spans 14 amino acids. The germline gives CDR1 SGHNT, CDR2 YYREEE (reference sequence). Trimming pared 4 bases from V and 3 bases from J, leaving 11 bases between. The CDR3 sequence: CASSRREIKNIQYF. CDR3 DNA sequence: TGTGCCAGCAGCCGTAGAGAGATCAAAAACATTCAGTACTTC.

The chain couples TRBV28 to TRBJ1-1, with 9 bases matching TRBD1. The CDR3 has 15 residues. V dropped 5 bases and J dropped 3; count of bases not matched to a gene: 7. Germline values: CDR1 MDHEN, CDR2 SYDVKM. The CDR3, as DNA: TGTGCCAGCAGTCCACGGACAGGGGCGCACACTGAAGCTTTCTTT. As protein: CASSPRTGAHTEAFF. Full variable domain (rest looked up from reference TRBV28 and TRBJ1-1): DVKVTQSSRYLVKRTGEKVFLECVQDMDHENMFWYRQDPGLGLRLIYFSYDVKMKEKGDIPEGYSVSREKKERFSLILESASTNQTSMYLCASSPRTGAHTEAFFGQGTRLTVV.

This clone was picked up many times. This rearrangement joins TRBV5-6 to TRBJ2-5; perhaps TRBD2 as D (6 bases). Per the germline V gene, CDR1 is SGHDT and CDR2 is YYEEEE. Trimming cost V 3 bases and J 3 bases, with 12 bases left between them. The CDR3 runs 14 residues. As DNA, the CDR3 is TGTGCCAGCAGCTCTCTAGCGCCCGAAGAGACCCAGTACTTC. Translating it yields CASSSLAPEETQYF.

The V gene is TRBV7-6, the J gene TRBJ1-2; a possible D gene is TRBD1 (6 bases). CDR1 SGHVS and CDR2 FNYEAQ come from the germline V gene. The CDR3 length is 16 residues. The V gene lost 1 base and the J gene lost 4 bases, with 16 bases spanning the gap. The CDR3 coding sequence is TGTGCCAGCAGCTTAGTAGTCGGGGGGGGCCTCTATGGCTACACCTTC. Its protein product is CASSLVVGGGLYGYTF. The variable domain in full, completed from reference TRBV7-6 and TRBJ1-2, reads GAGVSQSPRYKVTKRGQDVALRCDPISGHVSLYWYRQALGQGPEFLTYFNYEAQQDKSGLPNDRFSAERPEGSISTLTIQRTEQRDSAMYRCASSLVVGGGLYGYTFGSGTRLTVV.

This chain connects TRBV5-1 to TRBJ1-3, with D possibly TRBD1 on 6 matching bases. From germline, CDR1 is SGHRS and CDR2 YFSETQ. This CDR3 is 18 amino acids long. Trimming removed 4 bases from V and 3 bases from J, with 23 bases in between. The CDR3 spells CASSLDLGGGSGGNTIYF. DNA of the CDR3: TGCGCCAGCAGCCTGGACCTGGGAGGGGGATCTGGTGGAAACACCATATATTTT.

Here the CDR3 reads CASRLQIQETQYF. In nucleotides, the CDR3 is TGTGCCAGCAGGCTACAGATCCAAGAGACCCAGTACTTC. The V and J genes are TRBV6-5 and TRBJ2-5, with unresolved D. CDR3 length equals 13 residues. The V gene's germline CDR1 is MNHEY and CDR2 SVGAGI. Trimming removed 6 bases from V and 1 base from J, with 9 bases in between.

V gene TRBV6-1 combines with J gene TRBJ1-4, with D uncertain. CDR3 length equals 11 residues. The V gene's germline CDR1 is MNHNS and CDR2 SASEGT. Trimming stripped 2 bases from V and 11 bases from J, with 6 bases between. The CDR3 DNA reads TGTGCCAGCAGTGAACCCCGGAAACTGTTTTTT. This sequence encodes CASSEPRKLFF.